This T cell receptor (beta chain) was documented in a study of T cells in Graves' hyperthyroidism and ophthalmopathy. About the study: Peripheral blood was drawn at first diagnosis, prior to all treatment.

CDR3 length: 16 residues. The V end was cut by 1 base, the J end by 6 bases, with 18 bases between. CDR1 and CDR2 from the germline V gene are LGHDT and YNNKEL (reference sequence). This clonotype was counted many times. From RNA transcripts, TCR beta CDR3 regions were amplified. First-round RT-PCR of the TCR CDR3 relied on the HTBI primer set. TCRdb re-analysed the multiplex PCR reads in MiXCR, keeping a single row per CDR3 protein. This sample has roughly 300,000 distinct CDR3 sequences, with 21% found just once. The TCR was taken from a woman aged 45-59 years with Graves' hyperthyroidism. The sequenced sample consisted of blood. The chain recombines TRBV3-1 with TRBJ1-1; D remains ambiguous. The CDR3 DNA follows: TGTGCCAGCAGCCAAGGTCTGGGGAACGCCTTATCTGAAGCTTTCTTT. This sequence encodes CASSQGLGNALSEAFF.